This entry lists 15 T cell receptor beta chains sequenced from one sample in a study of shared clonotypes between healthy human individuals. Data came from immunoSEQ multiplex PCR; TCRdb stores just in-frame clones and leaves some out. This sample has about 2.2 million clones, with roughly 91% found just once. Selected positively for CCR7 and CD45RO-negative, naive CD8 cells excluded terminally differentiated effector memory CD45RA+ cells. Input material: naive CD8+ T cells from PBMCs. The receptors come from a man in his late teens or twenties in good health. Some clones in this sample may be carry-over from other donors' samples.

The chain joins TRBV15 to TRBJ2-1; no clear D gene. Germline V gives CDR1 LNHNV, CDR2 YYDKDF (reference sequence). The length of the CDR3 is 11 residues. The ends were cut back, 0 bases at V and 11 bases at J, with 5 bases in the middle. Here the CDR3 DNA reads TGTGCCACCAGCAGAGAGGGAAAGCAGTTCTTC. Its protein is CATSREGKQFF.

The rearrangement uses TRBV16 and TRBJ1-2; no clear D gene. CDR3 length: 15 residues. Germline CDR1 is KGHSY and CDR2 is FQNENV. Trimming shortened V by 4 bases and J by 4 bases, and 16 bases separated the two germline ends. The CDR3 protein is CASSLGLGPGYGYTF. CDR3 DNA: TGTGCCAGCAGCCTCGGGCTCGGACCGGGCTATGGCTACACCTTC. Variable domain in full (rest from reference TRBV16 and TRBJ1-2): GEEVAQTPKHLVRGEGQKAKLYCAPIKGHSYVFWYQQVLKNEFKFLISFQNENVFDETGMPKERFSAKCLPNSPCSLEIQATKLEDSAVYFCASSLGLGPGYGYTFGSGTRLTVV.

The DNA of the CDR3 is TGTGCCAGCAGTGAAAGCTCCCGACTACAGGGAACGGAGTTCTTC. Its translation is CASSESSRLQGTEFF. The V gene is TRBV6-1, the J gene TRBJ2-1, with D possibly TRBD1 on 6 matching bases. CDR3 length equals 15 residues. Trimming removed 2 bases from V and 14 bases from J, with 22 bases in between. The germline V gene has CDR1 MNHNS and CDR2 SASEGT.

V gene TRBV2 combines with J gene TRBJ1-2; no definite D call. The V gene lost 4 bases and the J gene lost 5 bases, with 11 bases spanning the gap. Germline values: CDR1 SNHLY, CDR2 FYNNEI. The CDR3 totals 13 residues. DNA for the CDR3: TGTGCCAGCAGTGCGATGCCGACGTATGGCTACACCTTC. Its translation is CASSAMPTYGYTF.

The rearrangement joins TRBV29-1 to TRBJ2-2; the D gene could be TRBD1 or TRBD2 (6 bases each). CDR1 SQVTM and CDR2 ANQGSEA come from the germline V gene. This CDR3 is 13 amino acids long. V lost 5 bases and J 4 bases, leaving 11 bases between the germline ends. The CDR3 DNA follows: TGCAGCGTTACCAGGGGAGGCACCGGGGAGCTGTTTTTT. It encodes CSVTRGGTGELFF.

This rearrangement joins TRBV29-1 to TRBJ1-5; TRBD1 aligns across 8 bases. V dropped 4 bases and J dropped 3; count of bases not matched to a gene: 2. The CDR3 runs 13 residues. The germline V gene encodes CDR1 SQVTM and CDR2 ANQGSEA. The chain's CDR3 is CSVGTGPNQPQHF. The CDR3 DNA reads TGCAGCGTTGGGACAGGGCCCAATCAGCCCCAGCATTTT.

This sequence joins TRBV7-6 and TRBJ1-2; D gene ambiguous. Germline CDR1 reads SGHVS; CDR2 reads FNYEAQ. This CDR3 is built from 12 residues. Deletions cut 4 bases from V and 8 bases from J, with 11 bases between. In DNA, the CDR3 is TGTGCCAGCAGCTCCGGACCAGAGGGCTACACCTTC. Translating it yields CASSSGPEGYTF.

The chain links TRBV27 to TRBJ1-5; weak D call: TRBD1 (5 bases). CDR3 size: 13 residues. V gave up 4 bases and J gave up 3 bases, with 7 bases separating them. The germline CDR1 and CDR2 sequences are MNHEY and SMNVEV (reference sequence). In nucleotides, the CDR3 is TGTGCCAGCAGTTCAGGGATCAATCAGCCCCAGCATTTT. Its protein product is CASSSGINQPQHF.

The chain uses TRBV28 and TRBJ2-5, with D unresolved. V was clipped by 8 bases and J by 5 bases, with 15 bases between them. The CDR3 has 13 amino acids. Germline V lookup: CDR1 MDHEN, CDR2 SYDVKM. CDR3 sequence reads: CASVDAYRETQYF. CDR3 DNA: TGTGCCAGCGTGGATGCGTATCGGGAGACCCAGTACTTC.

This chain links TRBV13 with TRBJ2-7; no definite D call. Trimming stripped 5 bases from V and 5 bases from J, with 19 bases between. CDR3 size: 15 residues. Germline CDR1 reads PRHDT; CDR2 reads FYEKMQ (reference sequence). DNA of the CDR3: TGTGCCAGCAGCCTCCGGACCTCGCCCCCGCACGAGCAGTACTTC. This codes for CASSLRTSPPHEQYF.

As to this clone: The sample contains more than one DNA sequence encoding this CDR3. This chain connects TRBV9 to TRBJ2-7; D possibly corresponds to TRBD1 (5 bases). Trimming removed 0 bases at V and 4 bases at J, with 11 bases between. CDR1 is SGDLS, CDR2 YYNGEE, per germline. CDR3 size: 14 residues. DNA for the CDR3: TGTGCCAGCAGCGTAGAGGTGGGGCCTTACGAGCAGTACTTC. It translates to CASSVEVGPYEQYF.

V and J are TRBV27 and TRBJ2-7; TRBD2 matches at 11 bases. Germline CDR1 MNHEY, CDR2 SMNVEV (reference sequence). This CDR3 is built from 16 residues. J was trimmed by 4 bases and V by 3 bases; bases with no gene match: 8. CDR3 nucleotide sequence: TGTGCCAGCAGTTTCTTACTAGCGGGAGTTTCTTACGAGCAGTACTTC. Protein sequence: CASSFLLAGVSYEQYF.

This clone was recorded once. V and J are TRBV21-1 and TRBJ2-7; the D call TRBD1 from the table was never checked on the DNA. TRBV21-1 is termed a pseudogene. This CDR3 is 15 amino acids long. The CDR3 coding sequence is TGTGCCAACCTCTCACCCGGGACAGGGACCCACGAGCAGTACTTC. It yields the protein CANLSPGTGTHEQYF.

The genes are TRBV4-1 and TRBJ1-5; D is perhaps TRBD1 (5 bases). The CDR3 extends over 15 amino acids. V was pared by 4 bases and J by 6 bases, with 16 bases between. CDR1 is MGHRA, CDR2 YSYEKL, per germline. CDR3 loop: CASSLGDQRGQPQHF. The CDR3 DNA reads TGCGCCAGCAGCCTTGGGGACCAGCGAGGTCAGCCCCAGCATTTT.

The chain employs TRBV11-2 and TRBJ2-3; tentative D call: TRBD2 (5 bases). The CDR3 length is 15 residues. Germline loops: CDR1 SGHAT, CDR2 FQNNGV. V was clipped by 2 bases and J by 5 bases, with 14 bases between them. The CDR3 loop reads CASSLLAGLGDTQYF. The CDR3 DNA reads TGTGCCAGCAGCTTACTGGCGGGCCTGGGAGATACGCAGTATTTT.